The 2 T cell receptor beta chains below come from one sample, sequenced in a study of CD8 T cells in ankylosing spondylitis. TCRdb re-called the 5' RACE reads with MiXCR, one entry per CDR3 protein. This table holds some 140,000 distinct CDR3 sequences, approximately 7.4% found once. Sequenced material: blood, either unsorted or a sorted T cell fraction (not recorded which). These receptor sequences come from a female donor with ankylosing spondylitis or in good health (not recorded which).

This clonotype has ten or more counts. J is TRBJ1-4 and V is TRBV6-1, with 9 bases that match TRBD1. CDR1 is MNHNS and CDR2 is SASEGT in the germline V gene. Trimming took 8 bases from V and 8 from J; bases not matched to a gene: 9. This CDR3 contains 14 residues. The CDR3 DNA follows: TGTGCCAGCGCCTTCGGGACAGGGTTCGAAAAACTGTTTTTT. This translates into CASAFGTGFEKLFF.

This clonotype was seen ten or more times. The V and J genes are TRBV6-5 and TRBJ2-7, with D possibly matching TRBD1 (6 bases). The germline gives CDR1 MNHEY, CDR2 SVGAGI. V dropped 2 bases and J dropped 1 base, with 12 bases sitting between them. This CDR3 is 15 amino acids long. The CDR3 sequence: CASSYEAGVSYEQYF. The DNA of the CDR3 is TGTGCCAGCAGTTACGAGGCAGGGGTATCCTACGAGCAGTACTTC.